The next 17 T cell receptor beta chains were all read from a single sample in a study of blood T cell repertoires in COVID-19. This table comes from immunoSEQ multiplex PCR, and its TCRdb copy is limited to in-frame clones, with some not included. The sample has about 110,000 clones, over 80% seen once. Sequenced material: peripheral blood. The receptors derive from a woman aged 65 to 85 with acute or convalescent COVID-19.

This clone appeared once. This chain joins TRBV29-1 and TRBJ2-7, with 7 bases lining up with TRBD2. Germline V gene lookup returns CDR1 SQVTM and CDR2 ANQGSEA. Unmatched junction bases numbered 6, after V lost 7 bases and J lost 0 bases. The CDR3 runs to 13 residues. The CDR3 sequence is CSAKGGSSYEQYF. The CDR3 DNA sequence: TGCAGCGCCAAGGGCGGGAGCTCCTACGAGCAGTACTTC.

This sequence joins TRBV3-1 (or the pseudogene TRBV3-2) and TRBJ1-2, with D tentatively TRBD1 (5 bases). Germline V gives CDR1 LGHDT, CDR2 YNNKEL (reference sequence). Trimming took off 5 bases at V and 6 bases at J, with 13 bases between the two ends. This CDR3 has 13 residues. This CDR3 reads CASSLLGVHGYTF. The CDR3 DNA sequence: TGTGCCAGCAGCTTATTAGGGGTCCATGGCTACACCTTC.

This chain connects TRBV28 to TRBJ1-1; 12 bases line up with TRBD1. The germline V gene encodes CDR1 MDHEN and CDR2 SYDVKM. The CDR3 length is 17 residues. After removal of 5 bases from V and 5 bases from J, the junction contained 12 bases not matched to a gene. CDR3 protein: CASSPGWGQGARTEAFF. CDR3 bases: TGTGCCAGCAGTCCAGGTTGGGGACAGGGGGCCAGGACTGAAGCTTTCTTT.

V is TRBV27 and J is TRBJ1-5; 8 nucleotides match TRBD1. J lost 6 bases, V lost 5 bases, and 6 bases had no gene match. CDR3 length: 14 residues. Per germline, CDR1 MNHEY and CDR2 SMNVEV (reference sequence). This chain's CDR3 is CASSITGGGQPQHF. CDR3 sequence (DNA): TGTGCCAGCAGTATTACAGGGGGTGGTCAGCCCCAGCATTTT.

This rearrangement joins TRBV28 to TRBJ2-7; 9 positions agree with TRBD2. V shed 4 bases, J shed 3 bases, and the junction held 7 bases outside the gene matches. The CDR3 length is 15 residues. CDR1 MDHEN and CDR2 SYDVKM come from the germline V gene. CDR3 sequence reads: CASSSPASGNYEQYF. The CDR3 DNA is TGTGCCAGCAGTTCCCCGGCTAGCGGGAACTACGAGCAGTACTTC.

The V gene is TRBV19, the J gene TRBJ2-7, with TRBD2 identical over 9 bases. The CDR3 covers 15 residues. J lost 5 bases, V lost 4 bases, and 9 bases had no gene match. Per the germline V gene, CDR1 is LNHDA and CDR2 is SQIVND (reference sequence). The CDR3: CASSTIAGAGNEQYF. The CDR3, as DNA: TGTGCCAGTAGTACGATAGCGGGAGCTGGCAACGAGCAGTACTTC.

The chain carries TRBV5-8 and TRBJ2-1; D ambiguous. CDR1 is SGHTS, CDR2 YDEGEE, per germline. The V and J ends lost 6 bases and 7 bases respectively, with 11 bases between them. This CDR3 contains 12 residues. The CDR3 protein is CASTWWRNEQFF. In nucleotides, the CDR3 is TGTGCCAGCACCTGGTGGCGGAATGAGCAGTTCTTC.

This chain links TRBV6-2 or TRBV6-3 with TRBJ2-1; 14 bases align to TRBD2. The CDR3 is 17 amino acids. V was clipped by 4 bases and J by 4 bases; unmatched bases: 6. Germline CDR1 is MNHEY and CDR2 is SVGEGT. CDR3 in DNA: TGTGCCAGCAGTTCTAGGACTAGCGGGGGGCAGTACAATGAGCAGTTCTTC. Its protein is CASSSRTSGGQYNEQFF.

V gene TRBV28 combines with J gene TRBJ2-7, with a tentative D call TRBD2 (6 bases). Germline CDR1 and CDR2: MDHEN and SYDVKM. The CDR3 has 13 residues. Trimming took 4 bases from V and 0 from J, leaving 7 bases between them. In nucleotides, the CDR3 is TGTGCCAGCAGTTCCGGGGGCTCCTACGAGCAGTACTTC. Amino acids: CASSSGGSYEQYF.

The V gene is TRBV21-1, the J gene TRBJ2-6; the D segment call TRBD1 is taken from the table without a DNA check. TRBV21-1 is annotated as a pseudogene. The CDR3 runs 17 residues. CDR3 residues: CAGQAGTVESGANVLTF. The CDR3 nucleotides read TGTGCCGGGCAGGCAGGGACAGTCGAATCTGGGGCCAACGTCCTGACTTTC.

This clone was seen only once. CDR3 region: CASSSPGQGIYGYTF. The CDR3 bases are TGCGCCAGCAGCTCACCGGGACAGGGGATCTATGGCTACACCTTC. The V gene is TRBV5-1, the J gene TRBJ1-2; 10 bases line up with TRBD1. V gave up 3 bases and J gave up 4 bases; unmatched junction bases: 6. Germline-derived CDR1 and CDR2 are SGHRS and YFSETQ. This CDR3 region has 15 residues.

The chain joins TRBV3-1 (or the pseudogene TRBV3-2) to TRBJ2-1; tentative D call: TRBD1 (8 bases). The ends were cut back, 4 bases at V and 9 bases at J, with 19 bases in the middle. This CDR3 is built from 15 residues. Looked up from germline, CDR1 is LGHDT and CDR2 is YNNKEL (reference sequence). The CDR3 DNA reads as TGTGCCAGCAGCCTTGCCGGACAGGGAGGGGGTGAGCAGTTCTTC. Translated: CASSLAGQGGGEQFF.

This clone came up once. The rearrangement links TRBV6-1 to TRBJ2-5; TRBD2 might be the D (6 bases). Germline lookup yields CDR1 MNHNS and CDR2 SASEGT. The CDR3 loop spans 14 amino acids. The V gene lost 2 bases and the J gene lost 4 bases, with 11 bases spanning the gap. The CDR3 is CASSESGGRETQYF. CDR3 sequence (DNA): TGTGCCAGCAGTGAATCCGGGGGTCGAGAGACCCAGTACTTC.

The genes are TRBV5-1 and TRBJ1-3, with a possible D match to TRBD1 (5 bases). Trimming left V 4 bases short and J 7 bases short, with 24 bases between. Germline-derived CDR1 and CDR2 are SGHRS and YFSETQ. The CDR3 consists of 17 residues. The CDR3 DNA sequence: TGCGCCAGCAGCACCGCCATAAAGGACAAGGGTTGGAACACCATATATTTT. This codes for CASSTAIKDKGWNTIYF.

The rearrangement links TRBV18 to TRBJ2-5; D gene unclear. CDR3 length: 13 amino acids. Looked up from germline, CDR1 is KGHSH and CDR2 is LQKENI. The V gene lost 3 bases and the J gene lost 3 bases, with 8 bases spanning the gap. CDR3 residues: CASSPALEETQYF. CDR3 DNA: TGTGCCAGCTCACCCGCGTTGGAAGAGACCCAGTACTTC. Full variable domain (rest looked up from reference TRBV18 and TRBJ2-5): NAGVMQNPRHLVRRRGQEARLRCSPMKGHSHVYWYRQLPEEGLKFMVYLQKENIIDESGMPKERFSAEFPKEGPSILRIQQVVRGDSAAYFCASSPALEETQYFGPGTRLLVL.

V usage is TRBV19 and J usage is TRBJ1-5, with D tentatively TRBD1 (6 bases). This CDR3 spans 13 amino acids. Deletions cut 5 bases from V and 7 bases from J, with 12 bases between. Germline CDR1 and CDR2: LNHDA and SQIVND (reference sequence). The CDR3 loop is CASSPRQVQPQHF. CDR3 in DNA: TGTGCCAGTAGTCCCCGACAGGTCCAGCCCCAGCATTTT.

This CDR3 reads CASSHGLGYTF. CDR3 in DNA: TGTGCCAGCAGCCACGGTCTTGGCTACACCTTC. The chain is built from TRBV3-1 (or the pseudogene TRBV3-2) and TRBJ1-2, with D uncertain. The length of the CDR3 is 11 residues. Germline CDR1 LGHDT, CDR2 YNNKEL (reference sequence). The V gene lost 3 bases and the J gene lost 7 bases, with 6 bases spanning the gap.